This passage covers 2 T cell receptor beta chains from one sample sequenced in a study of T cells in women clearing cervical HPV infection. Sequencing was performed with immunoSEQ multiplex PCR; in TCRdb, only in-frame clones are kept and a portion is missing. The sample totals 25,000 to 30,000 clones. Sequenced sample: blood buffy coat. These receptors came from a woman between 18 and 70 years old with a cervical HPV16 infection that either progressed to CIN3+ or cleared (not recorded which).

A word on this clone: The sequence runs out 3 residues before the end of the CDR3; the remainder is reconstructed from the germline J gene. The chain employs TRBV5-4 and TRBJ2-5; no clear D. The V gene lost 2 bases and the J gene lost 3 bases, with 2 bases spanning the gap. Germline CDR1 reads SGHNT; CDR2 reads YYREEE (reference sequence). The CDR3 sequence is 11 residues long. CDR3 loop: CASSFKETQYF. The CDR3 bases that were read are TGTGCCAGCAGCTTCAAAGAGACC.

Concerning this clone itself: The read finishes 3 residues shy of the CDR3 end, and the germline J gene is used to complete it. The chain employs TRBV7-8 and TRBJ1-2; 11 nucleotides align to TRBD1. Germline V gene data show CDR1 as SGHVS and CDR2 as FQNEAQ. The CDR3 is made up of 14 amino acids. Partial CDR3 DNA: TGTGCCAGCAGCGCTAGGAGTGGACAGGGGGCC. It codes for CASSARSGQGA. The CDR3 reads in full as CASSARSGQGAYTF.